The rows below give T cell receptor beta chains drawn from one sample of a study of blood T cell repertoires in COVID-19. Sequencing was performed with immunoSEQ multiplex PCR; in TCRdb, only in-frame clones are kept and a portion is missing. Of about 70,000 clones in the sample, roughly 80% were seen once. Input material: peripheral blood. These receptor sequences come from an older woman with acute or convalescent COVID-19. Each CDR3 is given with its conserved first and last residue. The order of the fields is J gene, V gene, clone size, D gene, CDR3 protein, CDR3 DNA. D genes are given only for firm matches. A clone size is listed for some rows: how often the clone was seen (once, few, many), or a class if it is expanded.

j_call: TRBJ1-1; v_call: TRBV25-1; clone_size: NA; d_call: NA; cdr3_aa: CASSQGGLAAFF; cdr3_nt: TGTGCCAGCAGTCAAGGGGGTCTCGCGGCTTTCTTT
j_call: TRBJ2-5; v_call: TRBV14; clone_size: NA; d_call: TRBD2; cdr3_aa: CASSQAHSRTSGEQETQYF; cdr3_nt: TGTGCCAGCAGCCAAGCTCACTCCCGGACTAGCGGGGAACAAGAGACCCAGTACTTC
j_call: TRBJ1-5; v_call: TRBV7-2; clone_size: few; d_call: NA; cdr3_aa: CASSLGGVGNQPQHF; cdr3_nt: TGTGCCAGCAGCTTAGGAGGTGTGGGCAATCAGCCCCAGCATTTT
j_call: TRBJ1-5; v_call: TRBV28; clone_size: NA; d_call: NA; cdr3_aa: CASTTGNNQPQHF; cdr3_nt: TGTGCCAGCACGACAGGAAACAATCAGCCCCAGCATTTT
j_call: TRBJ2-7; v_call: TRBV28; clone_size: NA; d_call: TRBD1; cdr3_aa: CASQFPAGQGYEQYF; cdr3_nt: TGTGCCAGCCAATTCCCGGCGGGACAGGGCTACGAGCAGTACTTC
j_call: TRBJ1-5; v_call: TRBV2; clone_size: NA; d_call: TRBD1; cdr3_aa: CASSGQGLRSNQPQHF; cdr3_nt: TGTGCCAGCAGTGGACAGGGGTTAAGATCCAATCAGCCCCAGCATTTT
j_call: TRBJ2-2; v_call: TRBV10-1; clone_size: NA; d_call: TRBD1; cdr3_aa: CASRKDRSNTGELFF; cdr3_nt: TGCGCCAGTAGGAAGGACAGGTCGAACACCGGGGAGCTGTTTTTT
j_call: TRBJ1-2; v_call: TRBV6-1; clone_size: NA; d_call: NA; cdr3_aa: CASSESTGSLRGYTF; cdr3_nt: TGTGCCAGCAGTGAATCCACAGGTAGTTTGCGGGGCTACACCTTC
j_call: TRBJ2-7; v_call: TRBV6-5; clone_size: once; d_call: NA; cdr3_aa: CASSLIGQGHYEQYF; cdr3_nt: TGTGCCAGCAGTCTAATCGGGCAGGGCCACTACGAGCAGTACTTC
j_call: TRBJ1-2; v_call: TRBV6-5; clone_size: NA; d_call: NA; cdr3_aa: CASSQKGLGYTF; cdr3_nt: TGTGCCAGCAGCCAGAAAGGACTTGGCTACACCTTC
j_call: TRBJ2-7; v_call: TRBV4-1; clone_size: few; d_call: NA; cdr3_aa: CASSQERGTSSYEQYF; cdr3_nt: TGCGCCAGCAGCCAAGAGCGGGGGACAAGCTCCTACGAGCAGTACTTC
j_call: TRBJ1-2; v_call: TRBV5-1; clone_size: NA; d_call: NA; cdr3_aa: CASSLGWGAEGYTF; cdr3_nt: TGCGCCAGCAGCTTGGGATGGGGAGCGGAGGGCTACACCTTC
j_call: TRBJ2-2; v_call: TRBV6-6; clone_size: NA; d_call: TRBD2; cdr3_aa: CASVPKFLAGVGELFF; cdr3_nt: TGTGCCAGCGTCCCTAAGTTCCTAGCGGGAGTAGGGGAGCTGTTTTTT
j_call: TRBJ2-1; v_call: TRBV7-4; clone_size: NA; d_call: NA; cdr3_aa: CASSLVVRRGEQFF; cdr3_nt: TGTGCCAGCAGCTTAGTGGTTAGGCGCGGTGAGCAGTTCTTC
j_call: TRBJ2-1; v_call: TRBV13; clone_size: NA; d_call: TRBD2; cdr3_aa: CASSLAGLAVYNEQFF; cdr3_nt: TGTGCCAGCAGCTTGGCAGGACTAGCGGTCTACAATGAGCAGTTCTTC
j_call: TRBJ2-7; v_call: TRBV6-5; clone_size: NA; d_call: NA; cdr3_aa: CASSRGQTSYEQYF; cdr3_nt: TGTGCCAGCAGCCGCGGACAGACTTCCTACGAGCAGTACTTC
j_call: TRBJ1-5; v_call: TRBV28; clone_size: NA; d_call: NA; cdr3_aa: CASSPTTGNQPQHF; cdr3_nt: TGTGCCAGCAGTCCCACTACCGGGAATCAGCCCCAGCATTTT
j_call: TRBJ1-1; v_call: TRBV6-1; clone_size: NA; d_call: NA; cdr3_aa: CASSEAPQGRAFF; cdr3_nt: TGTGCCAGCAGTGAAGCCCCCCAGGGCCGGGCTTTCTTT
j_call: TRBJ1-5; v_call: TRBV4-2; clone_size: few; d_call: NA; cdr3_aa: CASSQDHEVNQPQHF; cdr3_nt: TGTGCCAGCAGCCAAGATCATGAGGTCAATCAGCCCCAGCATTTT
j_call: TRBJ2-5; v_call: TRBV28; clone_size: NA; d_call: NA; cdr3_aa: CASSPRETQYF; cdr3_nt: TGTGCCAGTAGCCCGCGGGAGACCCAGTACTTC
j_call: TRBJ1-4; v_call: TRBV19; clone_size: once; d_call: NA; cdr3_aa: CASSIVTVEGYEKLFF; cdr3_nt: TGTGCCAGTAGTATAGTAACGGTTGAGGGATATGAAAAACTGTTTTTT
j_call: TRBJ1-2; v_call: TRBV28; clone_size: NA; d_call: NA; cdr3_aa: CASSLDGNYGYTF; cdr3_nt: TGTGCCAGCAGTTTAGACGGGAACTATGGCTACACCTTC
j_call: TRBJ1-3; v_call: TRBV10-3; clone_size: NA; d_call: NA; cdr3_aa: CAISASFSGNTIYF; cdr3_nt: TGTGCCATCAGTGCGTCCTTTTCTGGAAACACCATATATTTT
j_call: TRBJ1-6; v_call: TRBV7-8; clone_size: NA; d_call: TRBD1; cdr3_aa: CASSLQAGTGSSPLHF; cdr3_nt: TGTGCCAGCAGCCTTCAAGCCGGGACAGGGTCTTCACCCCTCCACTTT
j_call: TRBJ1-1; v_call: TRBV11-1; clone_size: NA; d_call: TRBD1; cdr3_aa: CASSNRQGANTEAFF; cdr3_nt: TGTGCCAGCAGCAATCGACAGGGCGCGAACACTGAAGCTTTCTTT
j_call: TRBJ1-4; v_call: TRBV12-3/TRBV12-4; clone_size: NA; d_call: TRBD1; cdr3_aa: CASSDRGKLFF; cdr3_nt: TGTGCCAGCAGTGACAGGGGGAAACTGTTTTTT
j_call: TRBJ1-2; v_call: TRBV4-1; clone_size: NA; d_call: NA; cdr3_aa: CASSQDGDYGYTF; cdr3_nt: TGCGCCAGCAGCCAAGACGGAGACTATGGCTACACCTTC
j_call: TRBJ2-5; v_call: TRBV28; clone_size: NA; d_call: TRBD2; cdr3_aa: CASSLLTSGTQETQYF; cdr3_nt: TGTGCCAGCAGTTTGTTGACTAGCGGGACTCAAGAGACCCAGTACTTC
j_call: TRBJ2-3; v_call: TRBV30; clone_size: NA; d_call: NA; cdr3_aa: CAWSGGGTDTQYF; cdr3_nt: TGTGCCTGGAGTGGCGGGGGCACAGATACGCAGTATTTT
j_call: TRBJ1-1; v_call: TRBV19; clone_size: NA; d_call: TRBD1; cdr3_aa: CASSFHGRQGASTAEAFF; cdr3_nt: TGTGCCAGTAGTTTCCACGGCCGACAGGGGGCGAGTACTGCTGAAGCTTTCTTT
j_call: TRBJ2-1; v_call: TRBV9; clone_size: NA; d_call: NA; cdr3_aa: CASSQGFGSYNEQFF; cdr3_nt: TGTGCCAGCAGCCAGGGATTTGGCTCCTACAATGAGCAGTTCTTC